The present T cell receptor (beta chain) was sequenced within a study of T cells after posttransplantation cyclophosphamide (TCRdb year 2016). As for the study more broadly: Using TRB sequencing, the study followed how the T cell repertoire rebuilt after myeloablative bone marrow transplantation with posttransplantation cyclophosphamide given as GVHD prophylaxis. Because TRA and TRB clonality were tightly correlated in fewer than 10 samples, subsequent TCR analyses were focused on TRB only. Blood from every one of the 30 to 35 PTCy patients who had 1-year posttransplant specimens underwent TRB sequencing. Public TRB sequences were checked against a database of over 3,500 sequences associated with responses to pathogens, tumor antigens, self-antigens and alloantigens. In 3 patients, up to 3 additional blood samples taken between 2 and 5.2 years after transplant also underwent TRB sequencing, as did pretransplant blood from 4 patients. Antigen receptor sequencing covered samples from a few dozen PTCy-treated patients and 15 to 20 of their related bone marrow donors. Study-wide findings and limitations: The TRB repertoires of T cells infiltrating skin or GI tract showed only limited overlap with the TRB repertoires of T cells in blood. Across approximately 45 patients, TRB clonality was highly associated with recipient CMV seropositivity and CMV reactivation, and diversity in PTCy patients was similar to diversity in CNI/methotrexate controls. Donor-recipient similarity was low at 1-2 months but rose over the first year, and later blood repertoires were often dominated by donor CD8+ memory clones.

Note on this clone: The target of this receptor is not known. There are no base qualities to consult, and no much larger clone falls within one base.

Genomic DNA was used for TRB sequencing, which was performed with the immunoSEQ assay at survey resolution or with the hsTCRB kit. As for the authors' bioinformatics: The immunoSEQ software was used for initial read processing, and the LymphoSeq R package was used for repertoire analyses. Clonality was computed as 1 minus normalized Shannon entropy; Gini coefficient was also calculated for each TRB dataset. To infer phenotypes in unsorted samples, TRB sequences from sorted subsets of the recipient or donor were mapped onto unsorted samples from the same recipient. TCRdb took this table from immuneACCESS and kept in-frame rearrangements with V and J called. Such tables lack part of the clones; where checked against another copy, unresolved V genes explain under half of the gap, and the rest is unexplained. V and J calls and clone size are as listed in that table; D and trimming were resolved from the DNA. This sample holds 23,000 or so clones; roughly 98% were observed only once. The ten largest clones represent 0.1% to 0.15% of the sample.

The germline V and J ends show losses of 1 base and 7 bases respectively, and no gene match explains 5 bases of the junction. In the germline V gene (reference sequence), CDR1 corresponds to LNHNV and CDR2 to YYDKDF. Spanning cysteine to phenylalanine, the CDR3 consists of 16 amino acids. The entry retains the CDR3 DNA only, 48 bases that are in frame from base 1. Related bone marrow donors provided peripheral blood samples on the day of marrow donation. To count as naive, T cells had to be viable CD3+CD4+ or CD3+CD8+ cells with a CCR7+CD45RA+CD45RO-CD95-CD27+CD28+ profile. Peripheral blood and bone marrow mononuclear cells were isolated by Ficoll-Hypaque density centrifugation and cryopreserved. Sorting of CD4+ and CD8+ T cells, including naive and memory subsets, was performed by FACS on a FACSAria II.

Sequencing input: naive CD8+ T cells sorted from PBMCs. The V gene is TRBV15 and the J gene is TRBJ1-5, with 12 middle bases fitting TRBD1. The TCR sequence derives from a man aged 35 to 55 in good health, CMV-negative, and a related stem cell transplant donor. The DNA sequence is given as TGTGCCACCAGCAGAGGGGACAGGGGGCTTGGGCAGCCCCAGCATTTT. It specifies CATSRGDRGLGQPQHF.